These T cell receptor beta chains were read from a single sample in a study of T cells of healthy individuals. TCRdb re-called the 5' RACE reads through MiXCR, storing one row per CDR3 protein. The data show approximately 89,000 distinct CDR3 sequences, 4% to 5.5% seen once. The receptors shown here come from a female donor in good health. Both conserved end residues are part of each CDR3. A D gene is named only where the DNA matches it firmly. The size of a clone is reported for some rows only, either as once, few or many, or as a class for expanded clones.

DNA: TGTGCCAGCGCGGGGACTAGCGGGAGTAATGAGCAGTTCTTC
CDR3: CASAGTSGSNEQFF
J: TRBJ2-1
size: many
V: TRBV9
D: TRBD2

DNA: TGTGCCAGCAGCTTATCAGGTTGGGGACTACCTTCTAGCACAGATACGCAGTATTTT
CDR3: CASSLSGWGLPSSTDTQYF
J: TRBJ2-3
size: many
V: TRBV7-6
D: TRBD2

DNA: TGCGCCAGCAGCATACAGGATCCGGGGGAAAAACTGTTTTTT
CDR3: CASSIQDPGEKLFF
J: TRBJ1-4
size: NA
V: TRBV5-1
D: NA

DNA: TGTGCCAGCGAATCCCGACAGGGGAGTAAGAACACTGAAGCTTTCTTT
CDR3: CASESRQGSKNTEAFF
J: TRBJ1-1
size: few
V: TRBV7-3
D: TRBD1

DNA: TGCAGCGTTGTAAAAGGACTAGCGGGAGTCGGAGTTAGAGATACGCAGTATTTT
CDR3: CSVVKGLAGVGVRDTQYF
J: TRBJ2-3
size: many
V: TRBV29-1
D: TRBD2

DNA: TGCAGTATGACAGGGGATGCCGACAATGAGCAGTTCTTC
CDR3: CSMTGDADNEQFF
J: TRBJ2-1
size: many
V: TRBV20-1
D: TRBD1

DNA: TGCAGCGCTGGACCCGAATGGGGGCCCCAGCATTTT
CDR3: CSAGPEWGPQHF
J: TRBJ1-5
size: many
V: TRBV29-1
D: NA

DNA: TGCGCCACCCTGAATCGTCCGGGAATGGGGGAGACCCAGTACTTC
CDR3: CATLNRPGMGETQYF
J: TRBJ2-5
size: many
V: TRBV10-2
D: NA

DNA: TGTGCCAGCAGCTTAGTGTATAACAGCCCCTACCTCGCAACTAATGAAAAACTGTTTTTT
CDR3: CASSLVYNSPYLATNEKLFF
J: TRBJ1-4
size: few
V: TRBV11-2
D: NA

DNA: TGCAGCCCTAAGGGCTTTGCGGGAGCCATCTCCTACAATGAGCAGTTCTTC
CDR3: CSPKGFAGAISYNEQFF
J: TRBJ2-1
size: few
V: TRBV29-1
D: TRBD2

DNA: TGTGCCAGCAGCCAGGACAGGGTTCGTTCACCCCTCCACTTT
CDR3: CASSQDRVRSPLHF
J: TRBJ1-6
size: many
V: TRBV7-9
D: TRBD1

DNA: TGTGCCAGCAGCCCTCAGGGAGATCTCTCCTACAATGAGCAGTTCTTC
CDR3: CASSPQGDLSYNEQFF
J: TRBJ2-1
size: many
V: TRBV7-9
D: NA

DNA: TGTGCCAGCAGCGTTGAGGGTTTCTCCTACGAGCAGTACTTC
CDR3: CASSVEGFSYEQYF
J: TRBJ2-7
size: many
V: TRBV9
D: NA

DNA: TGCGCCAGCAGCCAAGAAAAGGGTCGGGGGGAGGGATATCCAGATACGCAGTATTTT
CDR3: CASSQEKGRGEGYPDTQYF
J: TRBJ2-3
size: many
V: TRBV4-3
D: TRBD2

DNA: TGTGCCAGCGGGGGTGGGGAGGACGAGCAGTACTTC
CDR3: CASGGGEDEQYF
J: TRBJ2-7
size: many
V: TRBV9
D: NA

DNA: TGTGCCAGCAGCTTCCCCCGGGCCGACTATAATTCACCCCTCCACTTT
CDR3: CASSFPRADYNSPLHF
J: TRBJ1-6
size: many
V: TRBV7-9
D: NA

DNA: TGTGCCAGTAGTACAAGGGACAGGGGCCCGAACATTCAGTACTTC
CDR3: CASSTRDRGPNIQYF
J: TRBJ2-4
size: NA
V: TRBV19
D: TRBD1

DNA: TGTGCCAGCAGTGTGGACAGGAGCGGCTACACCTTC
CDR3: CASSVDRSGYTF
J: TRBJ1-2
size: NA
V: TRBV25-1
D: TRBD1

DNA: TGCAGCGTTGAAGTGTCAATGAACACTGAAGCTTTCTTT
CDR3: CSVEVSMNTEAFF
J: TRBJ1-1
size: many
V: TRBV29-1
D: NA

DNA: TGTGCCTTCCGAGCTACGGTGGGTGGTGAGCAGTTCTTC
CDR3: CAFRATVGGEQFF
J: TRBJ2-1
size: many
V: TRBV10-3
D: NA

DNA: TGTGCCAGCAGCTTGGCCCCTAGCGGGAGTTCTAACACCGGGGAGCTGTTTTTT
CDR3: CASSLAPSGSSNTGELFF
J: TRBJ2-2
size: few
V: TRBV7-2
D: TRBD2

DNA: TGTGCCAGCAGCTTATTTCAGGACCCCGACCTGCCAGATACGCAGTATTTT
CDR3: CASSLFQDPDLPDTQYF
J: TRBJ2-3
size: many
V: TRBV11-1
D: NA

DNA: TGTGCCATCAGTGGAGCGGGTGGAGTTGAGCAGTTCTTC
CDR3: CAISGAGGVEQFF
J: TRBJ2-1
size: many
V: TRBV10-3
D: NA

DNA: TGTGCCAGCAGCCGCACAGGGACCGAGACCCAGTACTTC
CDR3: CASSRTGTETQYF
J: TRBJ2-5
size: many
V: TRBV5-5
D: NA

DNA: TGTGCCAGCAGTGAACGTCCTGGAGATCGTTTCTATGGCTACACCTTC
CDR3: CASSERPGDRFYGYTF
J: TRBJ1-2
size: NA
V: TRBV6-4
D: NA

DNA: TGTGCCAGCAGCCCGGGGGGGCGAGATACGCAGTATTTT
CDR3: CASSPGGRDTQYF
J: TRBJ2-3
size: NA
V: TRBV7-6
D: TRBD2

DNA: TGCAGTGCTAGTGTCAGCGGGAGGCAAGAGACCCAGTACTTC
CDR3: CSASVSGRQETQYF
J: TRBJ2-5
size: many
V: TRBV20-1
D: TRBD2

DNA: TGCGCCAGCCAACTAGCCGCTAGCTCCTACAATGAGCAGTTCTTC
CDR3: CASQLAASSYNEQFF
J: TRBJ2-1
size: few
V: TRBV5-1
D: NA

DNA: TGTGCCAGCAGCTTTACGATTTCGTCCTACAATGAGCAGTTCTTC
CDR3: CASSFTISSYNEQFF
J: TRBJ2-1
size: many
V: TRBV7-9
D: NA

DNA: TGTGCCAGCAGCTTAGTGTACCAGGGGGCCTACAATGAGCAGTTCTTC
CDR3: CASSLVYQGAYNEQFF
J: TRBJ2-1
size: few
V: TRBV7-6
D: TRBD1

DNA: TGTGCCAGCAGTGGCCGACAGGCCGGTCCAACTAATGAAAAACTGTTTTTT
CDR3: CASSGRQAGPTNEKLFF
J: TRBJ1-4
size: many
V: TRBV25-1
D: NA

DNA: TGCGCCAGCAGCCCAGACTTCGGGTCTGGGGCCAACGTCCTGACTTTC
CDR3: CASSPDFGSGANVLTF
J: TRBJ2-6
size: few
V: TRBV4-3
D: NA

DNA: TGCAGTGCTAGAGCAGAACAGGGGAGGACAGATACGCAGTATTTT
CDR3: CSARAEQGRTDTQYF
J: TRBJ2-3
size: many
V: TRBV20-1
D: NA